The rows below give T cell receptor beta chains drawn from one sample of a study of early T cells in non-severe SARS-CoV-2 infection. Via MiXCR, TCRdb re-called the 5' RACE reads, giving one row per CDR3 protein. The sample consists of roughly 51,000 distinct CDR3 sequences, less than 7.5% of them appearing once. This specimen consisted of whole blood, obtained at baseline. These receptors originate from an adult who was a healthcare worker with PCR-confirmed SARS-CoV-2 infection or an uninfected control (not recorded which). CDR3s include the opening cysteine and the closing phenylalanine or tryptophan. D genes are given only for firm matches. Rows may omit the clone size; those that give it use once, few, many or a size class.

V gene: TRBV29-1
clone size: .
J gene: TRBJ2-7
D gene: .
CDR3 DNA: TGCAGCGTTGAAAGCCAACGGAGGAAGTACTTC
CDR3 protein: CSVESQRRKYF

V gene: TRBV6-1
clone size: few
J gene: TRBJ1-5
D gene: TRBD1
CDR3 DNA: TGTGCCAGCAGTGACTTATGGGGACAGGGGTACCAGCCCCAGCATTTT
CDR3 protein: CASSDLWGQGYQPQHF

V gene: TRBV7-8
clone size: many
J gene: TRBJ1-1
D gene: TRBD1
CDR3 DNA: TGTGCCAGCAGCTCCACAGGGGGGAACACTGAAGCTTTCTTT
CDR3 protein: CASSSTGGNTEAFF

V gene: TRBV9
clone size: many
J gene: TRBJ2-1
D gene: TRBD2
CDR3 DNA: TGTGCCAGCAGCCTCCAGGAGCGGGGGGCCTACAATGAGCAGTTCTTC
CDR3 protein: CASSLQERGAYNEQFF

V gene: TRBV21-1
clone size: .
J gene: TRBJ2-7
D gene: .
CDR3 DNA: TGTGCCAGCCCCGAGCAGTACTTC
CDR3 protein: CASPEQYF

V gene: TRBV7-9
clone size: many
J gene: TRBJ1-6
D gene: .
CDR3 DNA: TGTGCCAGCAGCTTAGCTAAGGGGGTGGAATCACCCCTCCATTTT
CDR3 protein: CASSLAKGVESPLHF

V gene: TRBV12-3/TRBV12-4
clone size: many
J gene: TRBJ2-7
D gene: TRBD1
CDR3 DNA: TGTGCCAGCACCTCAGGACAGGGGCTCTCCTACGAGCAGTACTTC
CDR3 protein: CASTSGQGLSYEQYF

V gene: TRBV10-3
clone size: many
J gene: TRBJ2-6
D gene: .
CDR3 DNA: TGTGCCATCAGTGAGTCATCTGGGGCCAACGTCCTGACTTTC
CDR3 protein: CAISESSGANVLTF

V gene: TRBV7-2
clone size: many
J gene: TRBJ2-4
D gene: .
CDR3 DNA: TGTGCCAGCAGTCGGGGGGCCCGGTTCAACATTCAGTACTTC
CDR3 protein: CASSRGARFNIQYF

V gene: TRBV11-2
clone size: many
J gene: TRBJ2-3
D gene: .
CDR3 DNA: TGTGCCAGCAGCTTATCGGGCTACACAGATACGCAGTATTTT
CDR3 protein: CASSLSGYTDTQYF

V gene: TRBV3-1
clone size: .
J gene: TRBJ1-1
D gene: .
CDR3 DNA: TGTGCCAGCAGCCAAGAGAGGGCCATTCGCATGAACACTGAAGCTTTCTTT
CDR3 protein: CASSQERAIRMNTEAFF

V gene: TRBV29-1
clone size: .
J gene: TRBJ2-3
D gene: .
CDR3 DNA: TGCAGCGTTGAACCCGGAAACACAGATACGCAGTATTTT
CDR3 protein: CSVEPGNTDTQYF

V gene: TRBV5-1
clone size: many
J gene: TRBJ2-3
D gene: .
CDR3 DNA: TGCGCCAGCAGCTCGAACATTGCCGGTGATACGCAGTATTTT
CDR3 protein: CASSSNIAGDTQYF

V gene: TRBV7-6
clone size: many
J gene: TRBJ2-5
D gene: .
CDR3 DNA: TGTGCCAGCAGCTTATCAGAGACCCAGTACTTC
CDR3 protein: CASSLSETQYF

V gene: TRBV4-3
clone size: many
J gene: TRBJ1-2
D gene: .
CDR3 DNA: TGCGCCAGCAGCCAAGCCCCCCCTCCTCCCTATGGCTACACCTTC
CDR3 protein: CASSQAPPPPYGYTF

V gene: TRBV3-1
clone size: .
J gene: TRBJ2-5
D gene: TRBD1
CDR3 DNA: TGTGCCAGCAGCCTCCGGACAGGGGGCGCGGGAGAGACCCAGTACTTC
CDR3 protein: CASSLRTGGAGETQYF